A selection of T cell receptor beta chains follows, all from one sample in a study of cytomegalovirus exposure and HLA in healthy donors. The method was immunoSEQ multiplex PCR; TCRdb's version includes in-frame clones alone and lacks a portion of them. The data hold 110,000 to 150,000 clones, with around 80% observed a single time. Sequencing used PBMCs. These receptors originate from a man aged 35-49 years in good health and CMV-seronegative. Both conserved end residues are part of each CDR3. D genes are given only for firm matches. Clone size is stated in some rows and not others, as once, few, many or a class when expanded.

d_call j_call clone_size v_call cdr3_aa cdr3_nt
NA TRBJ1-1 NA TRBV6-5 CASSYHSEAFF TGTGCCAGCAGTTACCACTCTGAAGCTTTCTTT
NA TRBJ2-6 NA TRBV7-2 CANPLSHRGSGANVLTF TGTGCCAACCCTTTAAGCCACCGGGGCTCTGGGGCCAACGTCCTGACTTTC
TRBD2 TRBJ2-7 NA TRBV10-1 CASSASGAYEQYF TGCGCCAGCAGTGCTAGCGGGGCCTACGAGCAGTACTTC
TRBD2 TRBJ2-1 NA TRBV11-2 CASSLPRTSGGYNEQFF TGTGCCAGCAGCTTACCTCGGACTAGCGGGGGCTACAATGAGCAGTTCTTC
NA TRBJ1-3 NA TRBV6-5 CASSSTRGGNTIYF TGTGCCAGCAGTTCAACTCGGGGTGGAAACACCATATATTTT
TRBD2 TRBJ2-7 NA TRBV10-3 CATAASGGDSEQYF TGTGCCACCGCCGCTAGCGGGGGGGATTCCGAGCAGTACTTC
NA TRBJ2-5 few TRBV4-3 CASSQDRGSNRETQYF TGCGCCAGCAGCCAAGATCGGGGGAGTAACCGAGAGACCCAGTACTTC
NA TRBJ2-7 few TRBV6-1 CASSDAGVNEQYF TGTGCCAGCAGTGACGCAGGGGTTAACGAGCAGTACTTC
TRBD1 TRBJ1-5 NA TRBV28 CASSSGGTQPQHF TGTGCCAGCAGTTCAGGGGGCACTCAGCCCCAGCATTTT
NA TRBJ1-4 many TRBV29-1 CSVVAGNEKLFF TGCAGCGTTGTAGCGGGAAATGAAAAACTGTTTTTT
NA TRBJ1-3 few TRBV7-2 CASSFPLGGAEGNTIYF TGTGCCAGCAGCTTCCCATTGGGGGGGGCGGAGGGAAACACCATATATTTT
NA TRBJ2-2 NA TRBV10-1 CASSEIGKTGELFF TGCGCCAGCAGTGAGATCGGGAAAACCGGGGAGCTGTTTTTT
NA TRBJ2-5 NA TRBV18 CASSPGQKETQYF TGTGCCAGCTCACCCGGACAGAAAGAGACCCAGTACTTC
NA TRBJ2-1 NA TRBV4-3 CASSQGQGKIDEQFF TGCGCCAGCAGCCAAGGGCAGGGGAAGATCGATGAGCAGTTCTTC
NA TRBJ1-1 few TRBV10-2 CASGRRESTEAFF TGCGCCAGCGGCCGGCGGGAAAGCACTGAAGCTTTCTTT
TRBD2 TRBJ2-3 NA TRBV7-8 CASSLGVAGGTDTQYF TGTGCCAGCAGCTTAGGGGTAGCGGGGGGGACAGATACGCAGTATTTT